This TCR beta chain was retrieved from a study of siplizumab effects on memory and regulatory T cells. About this clone itself: Its specificity is not known.

The CDR3 contains 14 residues. V shed 3 bases and J 7 bases; nucleotides not matched to a gene: 5. Germline V gives CDR1 MGHRA, CDR2 YSYEKL. Per sample, roughly 10^5 TCR templates underwent assay. Libraries were prepared by immunoSEQ multiplex PCR; TCRdb keeps only in-frame clonotypes and omits some of them. This table holds about 72,000 clones, roughly nine tenths found once. Findings and limits, study-wide: Many proliferating CD4+ or CD8+ clones remained unclassified. Roughly 75-96% of them could not be assigned either a naive or a memory phenotype. The study found that siplizumab significantly reduced alloreactive sequences traceable to unstimulated CD4+ memory cells. Naive T cells apparently outstripped memory cells in diversity and seemed major alloresponse contributors.

This sequence originates from a human donor in good health. The rearrangement joins TRBV4-1 to TRBJ1-1; 10 nucleotides match TRBD1. The sample taken for sequencing was CD8+ T cells sorted from blood. The CDR3 DNA follows: TGCGCCAGCAGCCATGTTGGACAGGGGGTTGAAGCTTTCTTT. As protein: CASSHVGQGVEAFF.